The 25 T cell receptor beta chains in this list originate from one sample, sequenced in a study of regulatory T cells in long-lasting Graves disease (dated by TCRdb to the early 2020s). The library was made by multiplex PCR. Sequencing was performed on an Illumina HiSeq 4000. CDR3 regions were amplified by Arm-PCR with iRepertoire HTBI primers to construct TCR beta libraries. TCRdb's own reprocessing of the public reads used fastp at Q25 and MiXCR and kept productive beta chains. Each entry is one CDR3 protein sequence, shown with its most common DNA and genes. The sample table records about 290,000 distinct CDR3 sequences; more than 20% of these occur just once. Just over 55% of the sample is taken by the ten largest. The sample's time point label is to be understood as: persistent/refractory GD, antithyroid drugs over 5 years with positive TRAb. For both TCR sequencing and RNA sequencing, RNA was extracted from PBMCs in TRIzol.

The specimen was peripheral blood mononuclear cells (PBMCs), collected when the disease was refractory, from a patient treated with antithyroid drugs. These receptor sequences come from a female donor with Graves disease.

The sample holds one count of this clonotype. This may arise from a read error, as a much more abundant clone is one base away. This sequence joins TRBV28 and TRBJ2-7; D is perhaps TRBD1 (6 bases). The germline V gene encodes CDR1 MDHEN and CDR2 SYDVKM. This CDR3 is 15 amino acids long. CDR3 sequence (DNA): TGTGCCAGCAGTGACGGGACATTTGTTTCCTACGAGCGGTACTTC. Its protein is CASSDGTFVSYERYF.

This clonotype was seen more than once but under ten times. The CDR3, as DNA: TGTGCCAGCACTTGGACAGGGGGTTTCACTGGAAACACCATATATTTT. It specifies CASTWTGGFTGNTIYF. This chain connects TRBV13 to TRBJ1-3; 10 nucleotides agree with TRBD1. Germline CDR1 and CDR2: PRHDT and FYEKMQ (reference sequence). The CDR3 consists of 16 residues. V lost 7 bases to trimming and J lost 2 bases; unmatched junction nucleotides: 8.

V is TRBV6-1 and J is TRBJ1-5, with no clear D. This CDR3 spans 14 amino acids. The V and J ends lost 1 base and 9 bases respectively, with 13 bases between them. Germline CDR1 and CDR2: MNHNS and SASEGT. The CDR3 reads CASSEGRGWWPQHF. CDR3 in DNA: TGTGCCAGCAGTGAAGGTCGGGGTTGGTGGCCCCAGCATTTT.

Turning to this clonotype: A read error may be the cause here, since a much bigger clone is one base away. V usage is TRBV12-3 or TRBV12-4 and J usage is TRBJ2-7; 9 nucleotides agree with TRBD1. The CDR3 has 16 residues. This chain's CDR3 is CASSFPQGAYEYEQCF. The DNA for the CDR3 is TGTGCCAGCAGTTTCCCACAGGGGGCCTATGAGTACGAGCAGTGCTTC.

This clonotype was detected a few times. This chain links TRBV7-2 with TRBJ2-1; D gene ambiguous. Germline CDR1 is SGHTA and CDR2 is FQGNSA. The CDR3 contains 14 residues. Trimming took off 3 bases at V and 4 bases at J, with 10 bases between the two ends. The CDR3 DNA reads as TGTGCCAGCAGCTTGTCTTCGGAATACAATGAGCAGTTCTTC. Translation gives CASSLSSEYNEQFF.

Ten or more counts support this clonotype. The rearrangement uses TRBV6-1 and TRBJ2-7; 9 positions agree with TRBD1. The germline gives CDR1 MNHNS, CDR2 SASEGT. CDR3 size: 17 residues. J was trimmed by 0 bases and V by 3 bases; bases with no gene match: 9. The CDR3 region is CASSESVWDRDSYEQYF. For the CDR3, the DNA is TGTGCCAGCAGTGAGTCTGTCTGGGACAGGGACTCCTACGAGCAGTACTTC.

This clonotype was recorded a few times. This sequence joins TRBV27 and TRBJ2-2; D call uncertain. The V gene's germline CDR1 is MNHEY and CDR2 SMNVEV (reference sequence). Trimming removed 8 bases at V and 3 bases at J, with 7 bases between. CDR3 length: 12 residues. The CDR3 DNA reads TGTGCCAGCGGAAGAGACACCGGGGAGCTGTTTTTT. Protein product: CASGRDTGELFF.

This clonotype was seen more than once but under ten times. V usage is TRBV11-2 and J usage is TRBJ2-7; no firm D call. CDR1 and CDR2 from the germline V gene are SGHAT and FQNNGV. This CDR3 is 13 amino acids long. The V gene lost 4 bases and the J gene lost 1 base, with 8 bases spanning the gap. CDR3 residues: CASSSMDSYEQYF. The CDR3 nucleotides are TGTGCCAGCAGCTCAATGGATTCCTACGAGCAGTACTTC.

V is TRBV5-8 and J is TRBJ1-2; D might be TRBD1 (5 bases). The CDR3 has 14 amino acids. Germline loops: CDR1 SGHTS, CDR2 YDEGEE. With 1 base removed from V and 8 bases from J, the gap between germline ends came to 15 bases. As DNA, the CDR3 is TGTGCCAGCAGCTTGTTAGGGACTCTTGAGGGCTACACCTTC. It translates to CASSLLGTLEGYTF.

This clonotype was recorded once. The J gene is TRBJ2-2, the V gene TRBV6-1, with a possible D match to TRBD2 (6 bases). The CDR3 runs 15 residues. The germline V and J ends were trimmed by 5 bases and 4 bases, with 14 bases remaining between them. Per the germline V gene, CDR1 is MNHNS and CDR2 is SASEGT. The CDR3 nucleotides read TGTGCCAGCAGTACGGGGGAGGCCCGCACCGGGGAGCTGTTTTTT. It yields the protein CASSTGEARTGELFF.

This clonotype showed up just a few times. The chain links TRBV19 to TRBJ2-7, with a tentative D call TRBD2 (5 bases). The CDR3 has 14 residues. The germline V and J ends were trimmed by 2 bases and 0 bases, with 8 bases remaining between them. In germline, CDR1 is LNHDA, CDR2 SQIVND (reference sequence). CDR3 loop: CASSITGSSYEQYF. The CDR3 coding sequence is TGTGCCAGTAGTATAACGGGATCCTCCTACGAGCAGTACTTC.

At least ten counts were recorded for this clonotype. The chain carries TRBV27 and TRBJ1-5; possibly TRBD1 for D (5 bases). The CDR3 has 13 amino acids. Trimming pared 2 bases from V and 5 bases from J, leaving 7 bases between. Per the germline V gene, CDR1 is MNHEY and CDR2 is SMNVEV (reference sequence). In nucleotides, the CDR3 is TGTGCCAGCAGTTTAAAGGGGTATCAGCCCCAGCATTTT. This encodes CASSLKGYQPQHF.

This chain connects TRBV5-1 to TRBJ1-1; 8 nucleotides align to TRBD1. The CDR3 runs to 15 residues. The junction had 7 bases not matched to a gene; V was cut back by 4 bases and J by 2 bases. Germline V gene sequence: CDR1 SGHRS, CDR2 YFSETQ. In DNA, the CDR3 is TGCGCCAGCAGCCCAACGGGACAGGCAAACACTGAAGCTTTCTTT. This gives the protein CASSPTGQANTEAFF. The whole variable domain, remainder taken from reference TRBV5-1 and TRBJ1-1, is KAGVTQTPRYLIKTRGQQVTLSCSPISGHRSVSWYQQTPGQGLQFLFEYFSETQRNKGNFPGRFSGRQFSNSRSEMNVSTLELGDSALYLCASSPTGQANTEAFFGQGTRLTVV.

This clonotype was recorded many times. The rearrangement links TRBV29-1 to TRBJ1-2; unclear D gene. The V gene lost 3 bases and the J gene lost 8 bases, with 16 bases spanning the gap. The CDR3 is 13 residues long. Looked up from germline, CDR1 is SQVTM and CDR2 is ANQGSEA. The DNA for the CDR3 is TGCAGCGTTGACGTCGTCGGGGTAGGAGGCTACACCTTC. It translates to CSVDVVGVGGYTF.

The chain has TRBV7-2 and TRBJ1-3; no clear D gene. The CDR3 runs to 15 residues. In germline, CDR1 is SGHTA, CDR2 FQGNSA. Trimming cost V 0 bases and J 1 base, with 7 bases left between them. The CDR3 loop reads CASSLASASGNTIYF. CDR3 DNA: TGTGCCAGCAGCTTAGCGAGCGCTTCTGGAAACACCATATATTTT.

This chain connects TRBV12-3 or TRBV12-4 to TRBJ1-2, with unresolved D. CDR3 length: 15 amino acids. Trimming cost V 1 base and J 8 bases, with 17 bases left between them. The CDR3 nucleotides are TGTGCCAGCAGTTTAGTTCAGGATCTCAAGGAAGGCTACACCTTC. Translating it yields CASSLVQDLKEGYTF.

This chain connects TRBV10-3 to TRBJ2-7; unclear D gene. V dropped 6 bases and J dropped 4 bases, with 1 base sitting between them. Germline V gene data show CDR1 as ENHRY and CDR2 as SYGVKD. The CDR3 length is 9 residues. The DNA for the CDR3 is TGTGCCATCAGATACGAGCAGTACTTC. It yields the protein CAIRYEQYF.

This chain joins TRBV28 and TRBJ2-5; 7 bases line up with TRBD1. The V gene end was trimmed by 6 bases and the J gene end by 5 bases; junction bases not matched to a gene: 12. CDR1 is MDHEN and CDR2 is SYDVKM in the germline V gene. The length of the CDR3 is 15 residues. The CDR3 region has the DNA TGTGCCAGCAGATATACAGGGGTCATCCAGGAGACCCAGTACTTC. Protein sequence: CASRYTGVIQETQYF.

This clonotype was counted many times. CDR3 protein: CASSYSIWQDRDGSSPLHF. The CDR3 coding sequence is TGTGCCAGCAGTTACTCGATTTGGCAGGACAGGGACGGTAGTTCACCCCTCCACTTT. J is TRBJ1-6 and V is TRBV6-5; 8 bases map to TRBD1. Germline V gives CDR1 MNHEY, CDR2 SVGAGI. This CDR3 region has 19 residues. The V gene end was trimmed by 0 bases and the J gene end by 9 bases; junction bases not matched to a gene: 16.

The chain uses TRBV6-2 or TRBV6-3 and TRBJ2-2, with TRBD2 identical over 8 bases. V lost 5 bases to trimming and J lost 6 bases; unmatched junction nucleotides: 5. The CDR3 runs 14 residues. Per germline, CDR1 MNHEY and CDR2 SVGEGT. The CDR3 DNA reads as TGTGCCAGCAGTCCTACGGGAGGGGCCGGGGAGCTGTTTTTT. Protein product: CASSPTGGAGELFF.

In this sample, this clonotype turned up a few times. This chain connects TRBV19 to TRBJ2-5; no reliable D call. The CDR3 is 15 amino acids. The germline CDR1 and CDR2 sequences are LNHDA and SQIVND (reference sequence). The V gene lost 4 bases and the J gene lost 4 bases, with 16 bases spanning the gap. CDR3 nucleotide sequence: TGTGCCAGTAGTACCCGACCCAGGTCGGGAGAGACCCAGTACTTC. This translates into CASSTRPRSGETQYF. Based on the CDR3 plus reference TRBV19 and TRBJ2-5, the full variable domain is DGGITQSPKYLFRKEGQNVTLSCEQNLNHDAMYWYRQDPGQGLRLIYYSQIVNDFQKGDIAEGYSVSREKKESFPLTVTSAQKNPTAFYLCASSTRPRSGETQYFGPGTRLLVL.

This clonotype has only a few counts. The rearrangement joins TRBV11-2 to TRBJ2-1; 9 nucleotides agree with TRBD2. Germline V CDR1 and CDR2: SGHAT, FQNNGV. J was trimmed by 8 bases and V by 5 bases; bases with no gene match: 7. The CDR3 consists of 14 residues. The chain's CDR3 is CASSRSGSGDEQFF. DNA for the CDR3: TGTGCCAGCAGCCGTAGCGGGAGCGGGGATGAGCAGTTCTTC.

This clonotype was picked up many times. The chain employs TRBV7-2 and TRBJ2-7; TRBD2 matches at 10 bases. The CDR3 consists of 15 residues. Germline V gene sequence: CDR1 SGHTA, CDR2 FQGNSA. With V trimmed by 2 bases and J by 3 bases, 4 bases remained unmatched. DNA of the CDR3: TGTGCCAGCAGCTTACGAAGCGGGAGGGACTACGAGCAGTACTTC. Its protein is CASSLRSGRDYEQYF.

In regard to this clonotype: This clone may be a read error of a much larger clone one base away. The J gene is TRBJ1-5, the V gene TRBV28; a possible D gene is TRBD1 (6 bases). The CDR3 has 15 amino acids. Germline V gene data show CDR1 as MDHEN and CDR2 as SYDVKM. The CDR3 sequence is CASSFGTGFWGPRHF. CDR3 nucleotides: TGTGCCAGCAGTTTCGGGACGGGTTTTTGGGGGCCCCGGCATTTT.

This clonotype showed up just a few times. The V gene is TRBV28, the J gene TRBJ1-5; TRBD1 matches at 8 bases. The CDR3 has 13 amino acids. V lost 11 bases, J lost 5 bases, and 8 bases stayed unmatched. Germline V gene data show CDR1 as MDHEN and CDR2 as SYDVKM. The CDR3 reads CAVPGGRHQPQHF. As DNA, the CDR3 is TGTGCCGTCCCAGGGGGCCGACATCAGCCCCAGCATTTT.